A single sample gave rise to the 23 T cell receptor beta chains below, sequenced in a study of blood T cell repertoires in COVID-19. Generated by immunoSEQ multiplex PCR, the TCRdb table keeps only in-frame clones and is missing some. The profile shows 75,000 to 85,000 clones, 88% of them singletons. The sequenced sample was peripheral blood. These receptors all stem from a human donor in a cohort sampled during active COVID-19.

V gene TRBV6-6 combines with J gene TRBJ2-4, with 7 positions matching TRBD2. CDR3 size: 12 residues. In germline, CDR1 is MNHNY, CDR2 SVGAGI (reference sequence). V shed 2 bases, J shed 10 bases, and the junction held 2 bases outside the gene matches. The CDR3 region has the DNA TGTGCCAGCAGTTACACCGGGGGGATTCAGTACTTC. It translates to CASSYTGGIQYF.

This clone was seen repeatedly, ten times or more. The V gene is TRBV29-1, the J gene TRBJ1-1; D is unresolved. CDR3 length: 11 amino acids. V was pared by 5 bases and J by 3 bases, with 7 bases between. The germline gives CDR1 SQVTM, CDR2 ANQGSEA. The CDR3, as DNA: TGCAGCGTTTGGCAGGACACTGAAGCTTTCTTT. Encoded protein: CSVWQDTEAFF.

The chain employs TRBV7-3 and TRBJ2-2; tentative D call: TRBD2 (6 bases). Germline V CDR1 and CDR2: SGHTA, FQGTGA. This CDR3 has 13 amino acids. With 5 bases removed from V and 4 bases from J, the gap between germline ends came to 8 bases. The CDR3 bases are TGTGCCAGCAGCAGGGACTTCACCGGGGAGCTGTTTTTT. This gives the protein CASSRDFTGELFF.

With respect to this clone: Additional DNA sequences in this sample encode the identical CDR3. The chain couples TRBV9 to TRBJ1-5; TRBD1 matches at 7 bases. Per the germline V gene, CDR1 is SGDLS and CDR2 is YYNGEE. The CDR3 totals 15 residues. Trimming removed 4 bases from V and 13 bases from J; junction bases left unmatched: 17. This chain's CDR3 is CASSPGSGTEGLQHF. CDR3 nucleotides: TGTGCCAGCAGCCCGGGATCCGGGACAGAGGGACTTCAGCATTTT.

V usage is TRBV19 and J usage is TRBJ1-5; possibly TRBD1 for D (5 bases). The CDR3 is 13 amino acids. V gave up 8 bases and J gave up 7 bases, with 15 bases separating them. Per germline, CDR1 LNHDA and CDR2 SQIVND (reference sequence). CDR3 DNA sequence: TGTGCCAGTTCCTTGTTCAGGGAACAGCCCCAGCATTTT. Translated: CASSLFREQPQHF.

This chain uses TRBV18 with TRBJ1-4; 9 bases align to TRBD1. Germline CDR1 and CDR2: KGHSH and LQKENI. CDR3 length: 16 amino acids. J lost 6 bases, V lost 3 bases, and 8 bases had no gene match. CDR3: CASSPNIWDRDEKLFF. In DNA, the CDR3 is TGTGCCAGCTCACCCAATATCTGGGACAGGGATGAAAAACTGTTTTTT.

This chain joins TRBV4-1 and TRBJ2-3, with TRBD2 matching 11 bases. Germline V lookup: CDR1 MGHRA, CDR2 YSYEKL. This CDR3 has 15 amino acids. The junction had 4 bases not matched to a gene; V was cut back by 1 base and J by 7 bases. CDR3 sequence reads: CASSQVSGGAYTQYF. As DNA, the CDR3 is TGCGCCAGCAGCCAAGTTAGCGGGGGGGCATATACGCAGTATTTT.

The chain recombines TRBV15 with TRBJ1-4, with 10 bases lining up with TRBD1. The CDR3 has 15 residues. Germline lookup yields CDR1 LNHNV and CDR2 YYDKDF (reference sequence). V lost 3 bases and J lost 8; bases outside the gene matches: 6. CDR3 sequence (DNA): TGTGCCACCAGCAGCAGTCGGGACAGGGGCGAAAAACTGTTTTTT. It specifies CATSSSRDRGEKLFF.

V is TRBV3-1 (or the pseudogene TRBV3-2) and J is TRBJ2-1; weak D call: TRBD1 (5 bases). Germline V gene sequence: CDR1 LGHDT, CDR2 YNNKEL (reference sequence). This CDR3 is 18 amino acids long. Deletions cut 0 bases from V and 0 bases from J, with 15 bases between. CDR3 loop: CASSQDDLTVGSYNEQFF. The CDR3 DNA follows: TGTGCCAGCAGCCAAGATGACCTGACAGTTGGCTCCTACAATGAGCAGTTCTTC.

In its sample, this clone was seen once. The chain uses TRBV7-2 and TRBJ1-1; the D is unclear. V lost 0 bases to trimming and J lost 3 bases, with 5 bases between them. The CDR3 extends over 13 amino acids. Germline V gene data show CDR1 as SGHTA and CDR2 as FQGNSA. The CDR3 is CASSLAPDTEAFF. CDR3 nucleotides: TGTGCCAGCAGCTTAGCGCCGGACACTGAAGCTTTCTTT. The full variable domain, its missing parts supplied by reference TRBV7-2 and TRBJ1-1, is GAGVSQSPSNKVTEKGKDVELRCDPISGHTALYWYRQSLGQGLEFLIYFQGNSAPDKSGLPSDRFSAERTGGSVSTLTIQRTQQEDSAVYLCASSLAPDTEAFFGQGTRLTVV.

The V gene is TRBV6-6, the J gene TRBJ2-1; possibly TRBD2 for D (5 bases). In germline, CDR1 is MNHNY, CDR2 SVGAGI (reference sequence). There are 14 residues in the CDR3. The ends were cut back, 5 bases at V and 3 bases at J, with 11 bases in the middle. In DNA, the CDR3 is TGTGCCAGCAGTAATGCCGGGGTCTACAATGAGCAGTTCTTC. It is translated as CASSNAGVYNEQFF.

The chain employs TRBV5-4 and TRBJ2-3, with D unclear. There are 14 residues in the CDR3. Trimming pared 6 bases from V and 1 base from J, leaving 12 bases between. Germline CDR1 SGHNT, CDR2 YYREEE (reference sequence). The chain's CDR3 is CASTPQRGTDTQYF. The CDR3 DNA follows: TGTGCCAGCACACCCCAACGGGGCACAGATACGCAGTATTTT.

The chain carries TRBV15 and TRBJ1-5; no clear D gene. Germline CDR1 and CDR2: LNHNV and YYDKDF (reference sequence). Trimming removed 5 bases at V and 3 bases at J, with 8 bases between. CDR3 size: 13 residues. DNA of the CDR3: TGTGCCACCAGCGTTAGCCACAATCAGCCCCAGCATTTT. It encodes CATSVSHNQPQHF. Using reference TRBV15 and TRBJ1-5 for the parts outside the CDR3, the full variable domain is DAMVIQNPRYQVTQFGKPVTLSCSQTLNHNVMYWYQQKSSQAPKLLFHYYDKDFNNEADTPDNFQSRRPNTSFCFLDIRSPGLGDTAMYLCATSVSHNQPQHFGDGTRLSIL.

V and J are TRBV6-2 or TRBV6-3 and TRBJ2-7; D not certain. Per germline, CDR1 MNHEY and CDR2 SVGEGT. The CDR3 covers 13 residues. V was trimmed by 2 bases and J by 3 bases, leaving 8 bases between them. Here the CDR3 reads CASSYPNNYEQYF. The CDR3 nucleotides are TGTGCCAGCAGTTACCCCAACAACTACGAGCAGTACTTC.

This clone was counted ten times or more. This chain connects TRBV5-1 to TRBJ2-7; 7 nucleotides agree with TRBD1. The CDR3 is 12 residues long. Trimming at V came to 4 bases and at J to 4 bases, leaving 2 bases not matched to a gene. Germline lookup yields CDR1 SGHRS and CDR2 YFSETQ. CDR3 region: CASSGTAYEQYF. In DNA, the CDR3 is TGCGCCAGCAGCGGGACAGCGTACGAGCAGTACTTC.

The chain uses TRBV2 and TRBJ2-3, with 7 nucleotides matching TRBD2. Trimming took 2 bases from V and 6 from J; bases not matched to a gene: 5. CDR1 and CDR2 from the germline V gene are SNHLY and FYNNEI. The CDR3 spans 14 residues. The CDR3 DNA is TGTGCCAGCAGTGAAATGACAGCGGGGGATACGCAGTATTTT. This sequence encodes CASSEMTAGDTQYF.

This chain uses TRBV3-1 (or the pseudogene TRBV3-2) with TRBJ2-2; 8 bases line up with TRBD2. The V segment lost 1 base and the J segment 7 bases; nucleotides outside the gene matches: 5. The CDR3 sequence is 15 residues long. The germline gives CDR1 LGHDT, CDR2 YNNKEL (reference sequence). CDR3 coding DNA: TGTGCCAGCAGCCAAGCGGGAGGGACTGTCGGGGAGCTGTTTTTT. Translating gives CASSQAGGTVGELFF.

This sequence joins TRBV5-1 and TRBJ2-5, with D perhaps TRBD1 (5 bases). This CDR3 region has 16 residues. Deletions cut 0 bases from V and 3 bases from J, with 15 bases between. Germline V gene lookup returns CDR1 SGHRS and CDR2 YFSETQ. CDR3 DNA sequence: TGCGCCAGCAGCTTGGGGGGTCAGGGATCAAAAGAGACCCAGTACTTC. This codes for CASSLGGQGSKETQYF.

The count of this clone is one. J is TRBJ1-1 and V is TRBV29-1; D uncertain. Germline values: CDR1 SQVTM, CDR2 ANQGSEA. With 4 bases removed from V and 1 base from J, the gap between germline ends came to 10 bases. This CDR3 spans 13 amino acids. CDR3 protein: CSVGQQTNTEAFF. CDR3 sequence (DNA): TGCAGCGTTGGCCAACAGACGAACACTGAAGCTTTCTTT.

The genes are TRBV28 and TRBJ2-1; the match to TRBD2 covers 9 bases. The V gene end was trimmed by 5 bases and the J gene end by 6 bases; junction bases not matched to a gene: 11. The CDR3 has 16 residues. Per the germline V gene, CDR1 is MDHEN and CDR2 is SYDVKM. The CDR3 here is CASSPKGLAWTNEQFF. The CDR3 DNA sequence: TGTGCCAGCAGTCCCAAAGGACTAGCGTGGACCAATGAGCAGTTCTTC. Full variable domain (rest looked up from reference TRBV28 and TRBJ2-1): DVKVTQSSRYLVKRTGEKVFLECVQDMDHENMFWYRQDPGLGLRLIYFSYDVKMKEKGDIPEGYSVSREKKERFSLILESASTNQTSMYLCASSPKGLAWTNEQFFGPGTRLTVL.

The chain has TRBV6-1 and TRBJ2-7, with 8 positions matching TRBD1. CDR3 length equals 13 residues. Trimming took 3 bases from V and 6 from J; bases not matched to a gene: 4. The germline V gene encodes CDR1 MNHNS and CDR2 SASEGT. CDR3 sequence (DNA): TGTGCCAGCAGTGACAGGGGGCCCGGCGAGCAGTACTTC. Translating gives CASSDRGPGEQYF.

The chain carries TRBV28 and TRBJ1-1; D unresolved. Germline CDR1 reads MDHEN; CDR2 reads SYDVKM. V lost 3 bases, J lost 0 bases, and 8 bases lay in between. The CDR3 totals 14 residues. For the CDR3, the DNA is TGTGCCAGCAGTTTGGTCGGGGTGAACACTGAAGCTTTCTTT. As protein: CASSLVGVNTEAFF.

The chain employs TRBV7-6 and TRBJ2-7, with D possibly being TRBD1 (6 bases). This CDR3 has 16 amino acids. V gave up 2 bases and J gave up 0 bases, with 14 bases separating them. Germline-derived CDR1 and CDR2 are SGHVS and FNYEAQ. The CDR3: CASSLTAGQSSYEQYF. Written as DNA, the CDR3 is TGTGCCAGCAGCTTAACAGCTGGACAGAGCTCCTACGAGCAGTACTTC.